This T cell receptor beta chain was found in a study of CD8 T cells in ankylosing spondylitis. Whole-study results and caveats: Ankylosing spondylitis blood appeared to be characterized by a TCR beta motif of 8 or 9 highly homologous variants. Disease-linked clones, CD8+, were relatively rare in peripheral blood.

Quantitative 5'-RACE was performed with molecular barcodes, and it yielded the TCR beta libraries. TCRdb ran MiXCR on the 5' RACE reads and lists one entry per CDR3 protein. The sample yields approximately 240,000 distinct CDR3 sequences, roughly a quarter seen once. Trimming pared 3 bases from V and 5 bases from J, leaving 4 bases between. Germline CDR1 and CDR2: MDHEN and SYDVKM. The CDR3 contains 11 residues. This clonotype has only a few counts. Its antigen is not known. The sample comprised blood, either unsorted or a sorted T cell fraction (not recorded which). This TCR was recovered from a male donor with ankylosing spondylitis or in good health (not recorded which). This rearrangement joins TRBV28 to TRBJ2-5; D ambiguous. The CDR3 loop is CASSFFETQYF. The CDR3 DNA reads TGTGCCAGCAGTTTCTTTGAGACCCAGTACTTC.